The text below deals with one TCR beta chain. Its specificity is not known. This sample is part of a study of memory CD4+ T cells and cytomegalovirus serostatus. About the study: Of the healthy Belgian adults, several were CMV seropositive and 20 to 30 seronegative.

Single viable CD3+CD4+CD8-CD45RO+ cells were sorted as the memory CD4+ T cells. Study-level results: Suggested: most of the CMV-linked TCR signature lies in CD4+ memory cells. About 40% of the roughly 160 known CMV-associated TCRbeta sequences appeared in CD4+ memory.

How the authors handled the data: After removing out-of-frame reads, 2.3 million or so distinct TCRbeta sequences remained. Assay used: immunoSEQ multiplex PCR; TCRdb lists only in-frame clones, some missing. Clone size and the V and J calls come from that table; the DNA yielded D and trimming. The sample consists of under 55,000 clones, 65% to 85% of them appearing once. The TCR comes from an adult in good health and CMV-seropositive. Sequenced: memory CD4+ T cells from blood.

The CDR3 loop reads CASSEQLVADTQYF. In nucleotides, the CDR3 is TGTGCCAGCAGTGAACAGCTTGTAGCAGATACGCAGTATTTT. V and J are TRBV2 and TRBJ2-3; D remains unclear. Germline-derived CDR1 and CDR2 are SNHLY and FYNNEI. This CDR3 region has 14 residues. The V gene lost 2 bases and the J gene lost 4 bases, with 10 bases spanning the gap.